Below are 5 T cell receptor beta chains sequenced from a single sample in a study of blood T cell repertoires in COVID-19. Repertoires were generated with immunoSEQ multiplex PCR, while TCRdb's copy carries only in-frame clones and drops some. The top ten hold around 14% of the sample, which has 150,000 to 190,000 clones, over 75% seen once. The sample was peripheral blood. The receptor source for this set is a woman aged 40 to 55 with acute or convalescent COVID-19.

The V gene is TRBV7-9, the J gene TRBJ1-4; 10 bases map to TRBD1. The trim removed 5 bases at V and 6 bases at J, leaving 9 bases unmatched. This CDR3 spans 16 amino acids. CDR1 is SEHNR, CDR2 FQNEAQ, per germline (reference sequence). CDR3 loop: CASSTRGQGRDEKLFF. The CDR3 nucleotides read TGTGCCAGCAGCACAAGGGGACAGGGGAGGGATGAAAAACTGTTTTTT.

The rearrangement joins TRBV25-1 to TRBJ1-2, with 8 bases lining up with TRBD1. After removal of 10 bases from V and 8 bases from J, the junction contained 6 bases not matched to a gene. This CDR3 has 11 amino acids. The germline CDR1 and CDR2 sequences are MGHDK and SYGVNS. The CDR3: CATETGEGYTF. The CDR3 coding sequence is TGTGCCACCGAGACAGGGGAAGGCTACACCTTC.

Comments on this clone: The sample holds other DNA sequences that translate to the same CDR3. The CDR3 region has the DNA TGTGCCAGCAGAACCTACAGAGATCAGCCCCAGCATTTT. Protein: CASRTYRDQPQHF. This chain connects TRBV2 to TRBJ1-5; D is unresolved. This CDR3 spans 13 amino acids. Germline V CDR1 and CDR2: SNHLY, FYNNEI. V was trimmed by 6 bases and J by 5 bases, leaving 11 bases between them.

The chain employs TRBV27 and TRBJ2-1; the D gene is possibly TRBD2 (7 bases). The CDR3 is made up of 15 amino acids. Trimming left V 6 bases short and J 3 bases short, with 15 bases between. Germline V CDR1 and CDR2: MNHEY, SMNVEV (reference sequence). CDR3 region: CASRAGATDYNEQFF. For the CDR3, the DNA is TGTGCCAGCAGGGCGGGGGCCACAGACTACAATGAGCAGTTCTTC.

The chain employs TRBV27 and TRBJ2-1; D may be TRBD1 (5 bases). The V gene's germline CDR1 is MNHEY and CDR2 SMNVEV (reference sequence). This CDR3 is 14 amino acids long. V gave up 2 bases and J gave up 7 bases, with 12 bases separating them. This CDR3 reads CASSLGASFNEQFF. The CDR3, as DNA: TGTGCCAGCAGTTTAGGGGCGTCGTTTAATGAGCAGTTCTTC.